This TCR beta chain emerged from a study of a mutant IDH1 vaccine in newly diagnosed glioma. Study at large: There were approximately 60% males and about 38% females among treated patients, whose mean age was roughly 40 years.

Noted time point: week 47, end of study. With topical imiquimod, each dose of the vaccine consisted of 300 ug of mutant IDH1 20-mer peptide. The astrocytomas were IDH1-mutant, ATRX-negative, and WHO grade 3 or 4. Whole-study results and caveats: Vaccine-induced immune responses were detected in 93.3% of patients.

TCRdb keeps only in-frame clones here, not all; method: immunoSEQ multiplex PCR. The data show around 61,000 clones, 60% to 80% seen once. The V gene's germline CDR1 is LNHNV and CDR2 YYDKDF (reference sequence). The CDR3 runs 15 residues. V was pared by 0 bases and J by 2 bases, with 8 bases between. In regard to this clone: Its antigen remains unknown.

The starting material was PBMCs, obtained from a glioma patient whose treatment included an IDH1 peptide vaccine. The receptor was isolated from a man aged 50-59 years with glioma. The chain uses TRBV15 and TRBJ2-1; maybe TRBD1 (6 bases). The CDR3 reads CATSRDQGPYNEQFF. In DNA form, the CDR3 reads TGTGCCACCAGCAGAGATCAGGGGCCCTACAATGAGCAGTTCTTC.